Shown below are 2 T cell receptor beta chains from a single sample sequenced in a study of blood T cells in healthy people across ages (dated by TCRdb to the mid-2010s). Library preparation employed 5' RACE. This sample was sequenced with an Illumina HiSeq 2500. A second PCR of 7 to 11 cycles was performed with a sample-barcoded 5' primer and a J-beta primer mix. The raw public reads went through TCRdb reprocessing: fastp at Q25, MiXCR clone calling, in-frame beta chains kept. Identical CDR3 proteins give one entry, which carries the most common genes and DNA. Across this sample there are 500,000 to 550,000 distinct CDR3 sequences, with approximately 25% seen only once. Together, the top ten hold less than 9% of the sample. Separately, the same data were catalogued under a study of T cells of mothers and their children.

The specimen sequenced was blood. Every receptor here comes from a boy younger than 18 in good health.

The CDR3 bases are TGTGCCAGCAGCCACGGAGGACTAGCAGGCGAATACGAGCAGTACTTC. Encoded protein: CASSHGGLAGEYEQYF. The rearrangement joins TRBV4-2 to TRBJ2-7; 8 bases map to TRBD2. The CDR3 has 16 amino acids. CDR1 and CDR2 (germline): LGHNA, YNFKEQ. The ends lost 3 bases at V and 4 bases at J; junction bases unmatched: 11.

As regards this clonotype: Germline and junction disagree at one end, which may indicate a read error. This chain uses TRBV28 with TRBJ2-1; 12 bases map to TRBD1. The CDR3 runs to 18 residues. Germline V lookup: CDR1 MDHEN, CDR2 SYDVKM. CDR3: CASSSGTGGDYSPDEQFF. The CDR3 bases are TGCGCCAGCAGTTCCGGGACAGGGGGCGATTATTCTCCCGATGAGCAGTTCTTC.